The 27 T cell receptor beta chains given below trace back to one sample, sequenced in a study of cytomegalovirus exposure and HLA in healthy donors. The study ran its PCR with 60 Vbeta and 13 Jbeta primers. Profiled with immunoSEQ multiplex PCR; TCRdb holds only in-frame clones, not every one. This sample has around 69,000 clones, with 70% found just once. Material: PBMCs. These receptors came from a woman in her 50s in good health and CMV-seropositive.

The V and J genes are TRBV7-2 and TRBJ2-7, with a possible D match to TRBD1 (8 bases). This CDR3 contains 14 residues. The germline CDR1 and CDR2 sequences are SGHTA and FQGNSA. V dropped 4 bases and J dropped 5 bases, with 15 bases sitting between them. CDR3 amino acids: CASSSRTGRDEQYF. The CDR3 DNA sequence: TGTGCCAGCAGCTCACGGACAGGGAGGGACGAGCAGTACTTC.

V and J are TRBV28 and TRBJ1-4; possible D gene TRBD1, 6 bases. This CDR3 has 16 residues. CDR1 and CDR2 from the germline V gene are MDHEN and SYDVKM. Trimming removed 6 bases at V and 4 bases at J, with 18 bases between. The chain's CDR3 is CASSFPMGADNEKLFF. CDR3 nucleotide sequence: TGTGCCAGCAGCTTCCCGATGGGGGCCGATAATGAAAAACTGTTTTTT.

The chain combines TRBV11-2 with TRBJ1-3; TRBD1 matches 7 bases. The junction had 12 bases not matched to a gene; V was cut back by 4 bases and J by 3 bases. From germline, CDR1 is SGHAT and CDR2 FQNNGV. The CDR3 is 17 amino acids. This CDR3 is CASSYDHRGVGGNTIYF. The CDR3 coding sequence is TGTGCCAGCAGCTACGATCACAGGGGCGTCGGTGGAAACACCATATATTTT.

A single count supports this clone. This sequence joins TRBV10-1 and TRBJ1-1; a possible D gene is TRBD1 (5 bases). V gave up 4 bases and J gave up 6 bases, with 15 bases separating them. The CDR3 consists of 14 residues. Germline CDR1 WNHNN, CDR2 SYGVQD (reference sequence). CDR3 sequence: CASSAGGEHAEAFF. The CDR3 bases are TGCGCCAGCAGTGCCGGGGGAGAACATGCTGAAGCTTTCTTT.

The CDR3 coding sequence is TGCGCCAGCAGCCAAGCCCCAGGGGCGTACGCGAACACCGGGGAGCTGTTTTTT. Its protein is CASSQAPGAYANTGELFF. This chain uses TRBV4-1 with TRBJ2-2, with a possible D match to TRBD1 (6 bases). The CDR3 is made up of 18 amino acids. Trimming shortened V by 1 base and J by 0 bases, and 15 bases separated the two germline ends. CDR1 is MGHRA and CDR2 is YSYEKL in the germline V gene.

The chain is built from TRBV27 and TRBJ2-3; a weak D match, TRBD1 (5 bases). Trimming took 4 bases from V and 1 from J, leaving 12 bases between them. This CDR3 spans 15 amino acids. The V gene's germline CDR1 is MNHEY and CDR2 SMNVEV (reference sequence). The CDR3 nucleotides are TGTGCCAGCAGTTCGGACACCTCTGGCACAGATACGCAGTATTTT. Translating it yields CASSSDTSGTDTQYF.

In nucleotides, the CDR3 is TGCGCCAGCAGCTTACCACAGGGTGGTGGGGCCAACGTCCTGACTTTC. Its translation: CASSLPQGGGANVLTF. The gene calls are TRBV5-1 and TRBJ2-6, with a tentative D call TRBD1 (6 bases). This CDR3 is built from 16 residues. CDR1 is SGHRS, CDR2 YFSETQ, per germline. Trimming cost V 2 bases and J 3 bases, with 12 bases left between them. The variable domain in full, completed from reference TRBV5-1 and TRBJ2-6, reads KAGVTQTPRYLIKTRGQQVTLSCSPISGHRSVSWYQQTPGQGLQFLFEYFSETQRNKGNFPGRFSGRQFSNSRSEMNVSTLELGDSALYLCASSLPQGGGANVLTFGAGSRLTVL.

The rearrangement uses TRBV5-1 and TRBJ2-5; 8 bases fit TRBD2. The V and J ends lost 4 bases and 4 bases, in that order; junction bases with no gene match: 12. Germline V lookup: CDR1 SGHRS, CDR2 YFSETQ. The CDR3 extends over 16 amino acids. CDR3 nucleotide sequence: TGCGCCAGCAGCCGGGGGGGCGGGGGCCAAGGAGAGACCCAGTACTTC. It translates to CASSRGGGGQGETQYF.

The V gene is TRBV7-6, the J gene TRBJ2-2, with D maybe TRBD1 (6 bases). Germline V gene lookup returns CDR1 SGHVS and CDR2 FNYEAQ. CDR3 length equals 17 residues. V lost 3 bases, J lost 5 bases, and 19 bases lay in between. The CDR3 DNA reads TGTGCCAGCAGCTTCACTGGGGACACCTCCTCGACCGGGGAGCTGTTTTTT. Its translation is CASSFTGDTSSTGELFF.

This clone has only one observation. This chain uses TRBV28 with TRBJ1-5; 10 nucleotides align to TRBD1. Germline CDR1 is MDHEN and CDR2 is SYDVKM. The CDR3 extends over 16 amino acids. Trimming removed 3 bases from V and 7 bases from J; junction bases left unmatched: 9. DNA for the CDR3: TGTGCCAGCAGTTTCCGGGACAGGGGCGCGGAGCAGCCCCAGCATTTT. Translation: CASSFRDRGAEQPQHF.

Only one count was recorded for this clone. The chain joins TRBV18 to TRBJ1-1; 7 bases are a match to TRBD1. The CDR3 has 14 residues. The junction had 9 bases not matched to a gene; V was cut back by 5 bases and J by 6 bases. Looked up from germline, CDR1 is KGHSH and CDR2 is LQKENI. For the CDR3, the DNA is TGTGCCAGCTCAGCCGGACAGGTTGGCGCTGAAGCTTTCTTT. It translates to CASSAGQVGAEAFF. The full variable domain, in which reference TRBV18 and TRBJ1-1 provide the parts outside the CDR3, is NAGVMQNPRHLVRRRGQEARLRCSPMKGHSHVYWYRQLPEEGLKFMVYLQKENIIDESGMPKERFSAEFPKEGPSILRIQQVVRGDSAAYFCASSAGQVGAEAFFGQGTRLTVV.

This chain connects TRBV27 to TRBJ2-3; a weak D match, TRBD1 (5 bases). The CDR3 sequence is 15 residues long. V gave up 6 bases and J gave up 0 bases, with 13 bases separating them. The germline V gene encodes CDR1 MNHEY and CDR2 SMNVEV (reference sequence). CDR3: CASSRQWSSTDTQYF. Here the CDR3 DNA reads TGTGCCAGCAGCCGACAGTGGTCTAGCACAGATACGCAGTATTTT.

This chain connects TRBV25-1 to TRBJ1-5; D is possibly TRBD1 (6 bases). V was shortened by 4 bases and J by 2 bases, with 6 bases between the two germline ends. CDR3 length: 13 residues. The germline gives CDR1 MGHDK, CDR2 SYGVNS. Here the CDR3 reads CASSGQGNQPQHF. DNA of the CDR3: TGTGCCAGCAGTGGACAGGGCAATCAGCCCCAGCATTTT.

The V gene is TRBV4-1, the J gene TRBJ1-4, with a possible D match to TRBD1 (6 bases). The length of the CDR3 is 16 residues. Trimming shortened V by 0 bases and J by 11 bases, and 19 bases separated the two germline ends. Per the germline V gene, CDR1 is MGHRA and CDR2 is YSYEKL. The CDR3 region is CASSQDASGRGGKLFF. In DNA form, the CDR3 reads TGCGCCAGCAGCCAAGATGCTTCGGGCAGGGGTGGGAAACTGTTTTTT.

V gene TRBV6-5 combines with J gene TRBJ2-3; 7 positions match TRBD1. The CDR3 is 15 amino acids. J was trimmed by 0 bases and V by 6 bases; bases with no gene match: 6. CDR1 is MNHEY and CDR2 is SVGAGI in the germline V gene. The CDR3, as DNA: TGTGCCAGCAGCCCCACAGGGGTGAGCACAGATACGCAGTATTTT. Translated, it gives CASSPTGVSTDTQYF.

This chain connects TRBV19 to TRBJ1-5; 8 bases are a match to TRBD1. V gave up 6 bases and J gave up 7 bases; unmatched junction bases: 8. This CDR3 comprises 14 residues. Germline V gives CDR1 LNHDA, CDR2 SQIVND (reference sequence). The DNA for the CDR3 is TGTGCCAGTAGATCCGGGACAGGAAAACAGCCCCAGCATTTT. It codes for CASRSGTGKQPQHF.

The chain is built from TRBV6-5 and TRBJ2-5; D is possibly TRBD1 (6 bases). Trimming took 6 bases from V and 4 from J, leaving 12 bases between them. There are 13 residues in the CDR3. The germline gives CDR1 MNHEY, CDR2 SVGAGI. The CDR3, as DNA: TGTGCCAGCAGCTTTCAGGGGAGAGAGACCCAGTACTTC. Protein sequence: CASSFQGRETQYF.

J is TRBJ1-3 and V is TRBV4-1, with 9 bases matching TRBD1. This CDR3 spans 18 amino acids. Germline CDR1 and CDR2: MGHRA and YSYEKL. V lost 1 base and J lost 4; bases outside the gene matches: 11. The CDR3 sequence is CASSQGTGESMGGNTIYF. In DNA, the CDR3 is TGCGCCAGCAGCCAAGGGACAGGGGAGTCGATGGGCGGAAACACCATATATTTT.

The V call is TRBV18, the J call TRBJ2-6, with 7 bases fitting TRBD1. Trimming removed 2 bases from V and 0 bases from J; junction bases left unmatched: 7. This CDR3 spans 18 amino acids. From germline, CDR1 is KGHSH and CDR2 LQKENI. In DNA form, the CDR3 reads TGTGCCAGCTCACCAGACAGGGAACGACTCTCTGGGGCCAACGTCCTGACTTTC. It yields the protein CASSPDRERLSGANVLTF.

The chain uses TRBV6-6 and TRBJ1-6; 8 nucleotides line up with TRBD1. The germline gives CDR1 MNHNY, CDR2 SVGAGI (reference sequence). V shed 5 bases and J 7 bases; nucleotides not matched to a gene: 4. This CDR3 has 14 amino acids. The CDR3 nucleotides read TGTGCCAGCAGTGAGGACAGGGTAAATTCACCCCTCCACTTT. Translation gives CASSEDRVNSPLHF.

The J gene is TRBJ1-3, the V gene TRBV5-8, with 7 nucleotides matching TRBD1. The CDR3 spans 16 residues. The germline V gene encodes CDR1 SGHTS and CDR2 YDEGEE. V shed 4 bases, J shed 0 bases, and the junction held 7 bases outside the gene matches. The CDR3 reads CASSLGQFLSGNTIYF. For the CDR3, the DNA is TGTGCCAGCAGCCTGGGACAGTTCCTCTCTGGAAACACCATATATTTT.

The chain uses TRBV6-6 and TRBJ2-5, with 7 bases identical to TRBD2. The germline V gene has CDR1 MNHNY and CDR2 SVGAGI (reference sequence). V was clipped by 4 bases and J by 2 bases; unmatched bases: 4. The CDR3 covers 14 residues. The CDR3 region is CASSSGTTQETQYF. CDR3 DNA: TGTGCCAGCAGTTCCGGGACTACACAAGAGACCCAGTACTTC.

The V gene is TRBV29-1, the J gene TRBJ1-4, with D perhaps TRBD1 (5 bases). Per the germline V gene, CDR1 is SQVTM and CDR2 is ANQGSEA. V lost 5 bases, J lost 8 bases, and 15 bases lay in between. The CDR3 consists of 13 residues. CDR3 nucleotides: TGCAGCGTTTCGGACAAGGGTTTAGAAAAACTGTTTTTT. This translates into CSVSDKGLEKLFF.

This clone showed up just a few times. This rearrangement joins TRBV7-9 to TRBJ1-6; D is uncertain. This CDR3 is built from 15 residues. Deletions cut 3 bases from V and 6 bases from J, with 12 bases between. CDR1 and CDR2 (germline): SEHNR, FQNEAQ (reference sequence). CDR3 DNA: TGTGCCAGCAGCTTCATTGCGGTCATTAATTCACCCCTCCACTTT. As protein: CASSFIAVINSPLHF.

This clone was picked up a small number of times. The chain employs TRBV10-1 and TRBJ2-7; D is possibly TRBD2 (6 bases). The germline gives CDR1 WNHNN, CDR2 SYGVQD (reference sequence). Trimming took 3 bases from V and 4 from J, leaving 13 bases between them. This CDR3 spans 14 amino acids. The CDR3 DNA reads TGCGCCAGCAGTGAAAACGGGAGACGGTACGAGCAGTACTTC. Its protein is CASSENGRRYEQYF.

The V gene is TRBV7-6, the J gene TRBJ2-3; D gene unclear. Germline loops: CDR1 SGHVS, CDR2 FNYEAQ. The CDR3 contains 14 residues. V dropped 1 base and J dropped 0 bases, with 5 bases sitting between them. The CDR3 protein is CASSLGQSTDTQYF. CDR3 DNA: TGTGCCAGCAGCTTAGGGCAGAGCACAGATACGCAGTATTTT.

The rearrangement links TRBV7-9 to TRBJ1-5; 11 nucleotides agree with TRBD1. The CDR3 contains 14 residues. V shed 5 bases and J 8 bases; nucleotides not matched to a gene: 5. From germline, CDR1 is SEHNR and CDR2 FQNEAQ (reference sequence). CDR3 sequence: CASSPGQGAKPQHF. CDR3 in DNA: TGTGCCAGCAGCCCAGGACAGGGGGCGAAGCCCCAGCATTTT.